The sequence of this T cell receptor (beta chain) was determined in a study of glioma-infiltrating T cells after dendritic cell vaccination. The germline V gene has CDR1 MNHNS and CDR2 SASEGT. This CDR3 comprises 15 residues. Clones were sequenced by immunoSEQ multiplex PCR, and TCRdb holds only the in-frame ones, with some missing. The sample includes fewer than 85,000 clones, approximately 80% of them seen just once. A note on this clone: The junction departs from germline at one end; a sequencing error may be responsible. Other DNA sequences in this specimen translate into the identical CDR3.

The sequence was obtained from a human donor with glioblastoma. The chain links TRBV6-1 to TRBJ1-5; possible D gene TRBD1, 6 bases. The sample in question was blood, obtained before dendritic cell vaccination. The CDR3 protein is CASSARGQGNQPQHF. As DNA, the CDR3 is TGTGCCAGCAGTGCAAGGGGACAAGGCAATCAGCCCCAGCACTTT.